This TCR beta chain comes out of a study of T cell responses to AZD1222 COVID-19 vaccine. Looking at the study overall: Second-dose timings of about 4 or about 12 weeks were pooled.

Points on this clone: Its antigen is not known.

After removal of 0 bases from V and 4 bases from J, the junction contained 13 bases not matched to a gene. CDR1 is LGHNA and CDR2 is YSLEER in the germline V gene. This CDR3 spans 18 amino acids. Study-level points and caveats: Repertoire samples came only from after the peak T cell response. The study found vaccine-associated CD4 TCRs spanning spike, dominant at 160-218 and 743-854.

Data came from immunoSEQ multiplex PCR; TCRdb stores just in-frame clones and leaves some out. Of 52,000 or so clones detected, about 81% appear once; the ten largest clones hold about a quarter. The TCR sequence derives from an adult in good health. The chain uses TRBV4-3 and TRBJ2-3, with 7 bases lining up with TRBD2. The sample consisted of peripheral blood, taken on day 0 of AZD1222 vaccination. The CDR3 loop is CASSQDPPAGLGADTQYF. The CDR3 DNA is TGCGCCAGCAGCCAAGACCCTCCCGCAGGACTAGGTGCAGATACGCAGTATTTT.